This TCR beta chain was recorded in a study of regulatory T cells in long-lasting Graves disease. The table lists this clonotype with many counts. The antigen is not known. Time point described: persistent/refractory GD, antithyroid drugs over 5 years with positive TRAb. Preparation of the TCR library used RNA extracted from PBMCs. The source of the patients was an endocrinology department in Xi'an, China. Between the trimmed V and J ends, which lost 3 bases and 12 bases, there was a span of 15 bases. The CDR3 covers 12 residues. The germline V gene encodes CDR1 MDHEN and CDR2 SYDVKM. Study findings and constraints: Possibly, too few samples lowered accuracy. Graves' patients with persistent disease showed TCR diversity lower than patients newly diagnosed.

Construction of the TCR beta libraries employed iRepertoire HTBI primers in conjunction with Arm-PCR of CDR3 regions. From the multiplex PCR reads, TCRdb called clonotypes with MiXCR, one entry per CDR3 protein. The table shows about 470,000 distinct CDR3 sequences, with about 22% occurring only once. V gene TRBV28 combines with J gene TRBJ2-7; D call uncertain. This TCR was sampled from a female donor with Graves disease. This sample comprised peripheral blood mononuclear cells (PBMCs), obtained when the disease was refractory, from a patient treated with antithyroid drugs. CDR3 amino acids: CASSFREANLYF. CDR3 sequence (DNA): TGTGCCAGCAGTTTCCGCGAGGCCAACCTGTACTTC.